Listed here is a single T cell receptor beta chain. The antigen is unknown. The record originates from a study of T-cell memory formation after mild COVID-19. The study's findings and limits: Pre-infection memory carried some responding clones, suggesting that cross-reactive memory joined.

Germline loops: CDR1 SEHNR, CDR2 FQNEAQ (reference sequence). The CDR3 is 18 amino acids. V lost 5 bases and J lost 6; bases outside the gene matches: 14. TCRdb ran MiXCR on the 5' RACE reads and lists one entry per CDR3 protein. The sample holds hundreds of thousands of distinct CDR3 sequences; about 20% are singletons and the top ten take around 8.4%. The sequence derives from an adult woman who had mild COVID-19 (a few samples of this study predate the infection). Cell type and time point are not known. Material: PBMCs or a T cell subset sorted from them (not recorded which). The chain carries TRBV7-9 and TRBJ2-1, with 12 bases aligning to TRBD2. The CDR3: CASSRVELAGGGRNEQFF. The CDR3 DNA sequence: TGTGCCAGCAGCCGAGTGGAACTAGCGGGAGGAGGTCGCAATGAGCAGTTCTTC.